This TCR beta chain is from a study of blood T cell repertoires in COVID-19. Germline-derived CDR1 and CDR2 are MNHEY and SVGAGI. The CDR3 runs to 16 residues. The V segment lost 0 bases and the J segment 5 bases; nucleotides outside the gene matches: 7. Sequenced by immunoSEQ multiplex PCR; TCRdb stores in-frame clones only, minus some. Counted here are about 56,000 clones, 70% to 90% occurring once; the ten biggest clones make up more than 15%. The gene calls are TRBV6-5 and TRBJ2-5; 9 bases are a match to TRBD2. The sequenced material came from peripheral blood. The origin of this receptor is a human donor in a cohort sampled during active COVID-19. CDR3 DNA: TGTGCCAGCAGTTACTCGGGCGGGGGGGCCGGTGAGACCCAGTACTTC. Its protein is CASSYSGGGAGETQYF.